The next 14 T cell receptor beta chains were all read from a single sample in a study of cytomegalovirus exposure and HLA in healthy donors. Vbeta (60) and Jbeta (13) primers were used in the PCR. TCRdb's table, derived via immunoSEQ multiplex PCR, lists solely in-frame clones and lacks some. The table includes over 150,000 clones, 83% detected once. The sequencing sample was made of PBMCs. The receptors were sampled from a man over 45 in good health and CMV-seronegative.

This chain's CDR3 is CASSDHSAGGPGETQYF. The CDR3 DNA follows: TGTGCCAGCAGTGACCATTCAGCGGGGGGGCCTGGAGAGACCCAGTACTTC. The V call is TRBV6-4, the J call TRBJ2-5; 10 positions match TRBD2. The CDR3 has 17 residues. The germline gives CDR1 MRHNA, CDR2 SNTAGT. J lost 4 bases, V lost 2 bases, and 10 bases had no gene match.

V is TRBV11-2 and J is TRBJ2-1, with D tentatively TRBD2 (5 bases). V shed 2 bases and J shed 7 bases, with 18 bases lying between them. The CDR3 is made up of 16 amino acids. Per the germline V gene, CDR1 is SGHAT and CDR2 is FQNNGV. The DNA of the CDR3 is TGTGCCAGCAGCTTAAGCTCGGGATTGGGAGTGAATGAGCAGTTCTTC. Translated: CASSLSSGLGVNEQFF.

This rearrangement joins TRBV5-1 to TRBJ1-2, with D possibly being TRBD1 (6 bases). Trimming stripped 1 base from V and 7 bases from J, with 14 bases between. This CDR3 region has 14 residues. Germline V gene data show CDR1 as SGHRS and CDR2 as YFSETQ. The DNA of the CDR3 is TGCGCCAGCAGCTTGCAGGCTACAGGGTCTGGCTACACCTTC. Translated, it gives CASSLQATGSGYTF.

The V gene is TRBV4-3, the J gene TRBJ1-2, with TRBD1 identical over 12 bases. CDR3 length equals 14 residues. Germline V gene lookup returns CDR1 LGHNA and CDR2 YSLEER. J was trimmed by 8 bases and V by 4 bases; bases with no gene match: 5. The CDR3 bases are TGCGCCAGCAGCCCGGGACAGGGGGCGGGAGGCTACACCTTC. Translated: CASSPGQGAGGYTF.

This chain connects TRBV27 to TRBJ1-2, with 8 bases matching TRBD1. The CDR3 contains 14 residues. Germline lookup yields CDR1 MNHEY and CDR2 SMNVEV (reference sequence). V was clipped by 5 bases and J by 4 bases; unmatched bases: 6. The CDR3 loop reads CASSPRQGAYGYTF. CDR3 in DNA: TGTGCCAGCAGTCCCCGGCAGGGGGCCTATGGCTACACCTTC.

The CDR3: CAWSAYLRQSDGNTIYF. The DNA of the CDR3 is TGTGCCTGGAGTGCCTACTTAAGACAGTCCGATGGAAACACCATATATTTT. The V call is TRBV30, the J call TRBJ1-3; tentative D call: TRBD1 (5 bases). This CDR3 region has 17 residues. V lost 1 base to trimming and J lost 3 bases, with 19 bases between them. The germline V gene encodes CDR1 GTSNPN and CDR2 SVGIG (reference sequence).

This chain joins TRBV4-2 and TRBJ1-6; 9 bases are a match to TRBD1. The J segment lost 6 bases and the V segment lost 3 bases, leaving 6 bases of the junction unmatched. CDR1 is LGHNA and CDR2 is YNFKEQ in the germline V gene. The CDR3 is made up of 16 amino acids. In nucleotides, the CDR3 is TGTGCCAGCAGCCACCAACAGGGGGCGAGTAATTCACCCCTCCACTTT. This translates into CASSHQQGASNSPLHF.

The DNA for the CDR3 is TGTGCCAGCAGTTTGGAAGGGACAGGGAGCTCCTACGAGCAGTACTTC. This translates into CASSLEGTGSSYEQYF. The gene calls are TRBV28 and TRBJ2-7, with 9 nucleotides matching TRBD1. V trimming: 3 bases; J trimming: 0 bases; junction bases outside the gene matches: 6. The germline V gene encodes CDR1 MDHEN and CDR2 SYDVKM. CDR3 length: 16 amino acids.

This clone was seen just once. Sequence at one end of the junction differs from germline and may be a read error. The chain is built from TRBV5-8 and TRBJ2-7, with 12 nucleotides matching TRBD2. The CDR3 runs to 15 residues. Per germline, CDR1 SGHTS and CDR2 YDEGEE. In DNA form, the CDR3 reads TGTGCCGGCAGTCGCGGACTAGCGGGGACCTACGAGCAGTACTTC. Protein product: CAGSRGLAGTYEQYF.

The chain is built from TRBV2 and TRBJ1-2, with D maybe TRBD1 (5 bases). CDR1 is SNHLY, CDR2 FYNNEI, per germline. The CDR3 is 14 amino acids. Trimming removed 6 bases at V and 4 bases at J, with 15 bases between. The CDR3: CASRTGGGGYGYTF. The CDR3 DNA reads as TGTGCCAGCAGGACGGGGGGTGGTGGCTATGGCTACACCTTC.

V gene TRBV29-1 combines with J gene TRBJ2-7; 7 positions match TRBD2. V shed 0 bases and J 7 bases; nucleotides not matched to a gene: 12. The CDR3 totals 15 residues. Germline CDR1 is SQVTM and CDR2 is ANQGSEA. The CDR3 loop reads CSVEDLRGRAREQYF. CDR3 DNA: TGCAGCGTTGAAGATCTCCGAGGGAGGGCCCGGGAGCAGTACTTC.

This sequence joins TRBV19 and TRBJ2-5, with TRBD1 identical over 8 bases. Looked up from germline, CDR1 is LNHDA and CDR2 is SQIVND (reference sequence). With 4 bases clipped from V and 1 base from J, the junction kept 2 bases outside the gene matches. This CDR3 contains 14 residues. The chain's CDR3 is CASSTGTGQETQYF. DNA of the CDR3: TGTGCCAGTAGTACGGGGACAGGCCAAGAGACCCAGTACTTC.

V gene TRBV19 combines with J gene TRBJ2-3; tentatively, D is TRBD2 (6 bases). V shed 7 bases and J shed 1 base, with 15 bases lying between them. Germline lookup yields CDR1 LNHDA and CDR2 SQIVND (reference sequence). This CDR3 has 15 residues. CDR3 loop: CASTMGGPGTDTQYF. CDR3 nucleotides: TGTGCCAGTACCATGGGGGGACCCGGCACAGATACGCAGTATTTT.

The rearrangement links TRBV13 to TRBJ2-7; TRBD2 matches at 12 bases. The CDR3 covers 16 residues. The germline gives CDR1 PRHDT, CDR2 FYEKMQ (reference sequence). V was clipped by 4 bases and J by 1 base; unmatched bases: 5. The CDR3 here is CASSSGTSGFSYEQYF. The CDR3 bases are TGTGCCAGCAGCTCGGGGACTAGCGGGTTTTCCTACGAGCAGTACTTC.